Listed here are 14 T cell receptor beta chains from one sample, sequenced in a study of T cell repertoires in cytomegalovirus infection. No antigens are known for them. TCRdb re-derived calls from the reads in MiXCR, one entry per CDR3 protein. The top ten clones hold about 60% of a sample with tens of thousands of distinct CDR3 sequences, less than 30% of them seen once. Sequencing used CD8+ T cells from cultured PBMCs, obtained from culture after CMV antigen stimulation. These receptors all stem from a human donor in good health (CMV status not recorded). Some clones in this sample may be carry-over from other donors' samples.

CDR3 region: CASSYSPPNNYGYTF. CDR3 nucleotide sequence: TGTGCCAGCAGTTACTCGCCTCCTAATAACTATGGCTACACCTTC. The chain joins TRBV6-8 to TRBJ1-2; D uncertain. Germline V gives CDR1 MNHGY, CDR2 SAAAGT. CDR3 size: 15 residues. The V end was cut by 0 bases, the J end by 1 base, with 9 bases between.

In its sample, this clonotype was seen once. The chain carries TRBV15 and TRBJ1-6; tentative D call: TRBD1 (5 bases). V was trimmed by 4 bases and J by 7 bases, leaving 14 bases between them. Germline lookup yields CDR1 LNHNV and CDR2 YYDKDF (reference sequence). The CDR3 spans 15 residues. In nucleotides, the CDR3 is TGTGCCACCAGCATGTCACGGACACAGAATTCACCCCTCCACTTT. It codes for CATSMSRTQNSPLHF.

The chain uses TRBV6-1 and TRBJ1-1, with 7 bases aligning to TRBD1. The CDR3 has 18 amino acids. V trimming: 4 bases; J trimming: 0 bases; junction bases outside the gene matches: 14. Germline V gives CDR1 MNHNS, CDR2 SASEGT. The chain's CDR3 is CASSVLSTGVSVNTEAFF. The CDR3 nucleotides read TGTGCCAGCAGTGTCCTGAGTACAGGGGTTAGCGTGAACACTGAAGCTTTCTTT.

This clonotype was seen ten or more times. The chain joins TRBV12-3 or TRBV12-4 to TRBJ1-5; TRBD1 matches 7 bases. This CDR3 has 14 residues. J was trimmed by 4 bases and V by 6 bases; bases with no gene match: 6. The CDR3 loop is CASRKGTVNQPQHF. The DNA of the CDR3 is TGTGCCAGCAGGAAAGGGACAGTAAATCAGCCCCAGCATTTT.

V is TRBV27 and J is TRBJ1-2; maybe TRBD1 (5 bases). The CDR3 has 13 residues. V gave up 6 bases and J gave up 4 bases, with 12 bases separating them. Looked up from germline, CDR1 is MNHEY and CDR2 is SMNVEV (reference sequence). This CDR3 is CASSLNGAYGYTF. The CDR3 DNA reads TGTGCCAGCAGCCTCAATGGGGCCTATGGCTACACCTTC.

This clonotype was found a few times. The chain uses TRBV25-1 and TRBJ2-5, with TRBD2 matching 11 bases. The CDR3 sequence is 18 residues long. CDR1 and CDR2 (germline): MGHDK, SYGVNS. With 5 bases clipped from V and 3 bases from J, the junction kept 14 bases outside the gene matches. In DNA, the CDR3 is TGTGCCAGCAGTTCCGCGGGCGGACTAGCGGGCCGGGAAGAGACCCAGTACTTC. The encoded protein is CASSSAGGLAGREETQYF.

The DNA for the CDR3 is TGTGCCAGCAGCTTGGGGTCTTACGAGCAGTTCTTC. Amino acids: CASSLGSYEQFF. The rearrangement links TRBV5-4 to TRBJ2-1, with no clear D. Germline-derived CDR1 and CDR2 are SGHNT and YYREEE (reference sequence). V lost 0 bases and J 10 bases, leaving 8 bases between the germline ends. This CDR3 region has 12 residues.

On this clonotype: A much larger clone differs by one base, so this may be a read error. This chain's CDR3 is CASSLVDEQFF. The CDR3 DNA sequence: TGTGCCAGCAGCTTAGTGGATGAGCAGTTCTTC. J is TRBJ2-1 and V is TRBV11-2; no firm D call. The V gene lost 1 base and the J gene lost 8 bases, with 3 bases spanning the gap. The CDR3 runs 11 residues. The germline V gene encodes CDR1 SGHAT and CDR2 FQNNGV.

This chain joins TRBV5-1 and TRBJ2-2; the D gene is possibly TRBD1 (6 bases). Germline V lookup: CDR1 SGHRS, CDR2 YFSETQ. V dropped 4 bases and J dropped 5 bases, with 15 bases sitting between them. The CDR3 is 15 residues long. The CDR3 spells CASSHYRERTGELFF. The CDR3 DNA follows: TGCGCCAGCAGCCATTACAGGGAAAGGACCGGGGAGCTGTTTTTT.

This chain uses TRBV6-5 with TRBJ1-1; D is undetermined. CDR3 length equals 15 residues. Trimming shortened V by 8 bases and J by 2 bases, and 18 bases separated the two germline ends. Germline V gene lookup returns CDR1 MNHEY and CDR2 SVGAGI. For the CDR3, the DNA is TGTGCCAGCTCTTACGTAGGGTATGGAAACACTGAAGCTTTCTTT. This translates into CASSYVGYGNTEAFF.

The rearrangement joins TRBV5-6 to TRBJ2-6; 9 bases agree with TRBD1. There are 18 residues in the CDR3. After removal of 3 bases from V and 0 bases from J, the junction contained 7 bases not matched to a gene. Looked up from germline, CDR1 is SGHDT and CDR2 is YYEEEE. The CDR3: CASSSPGQGPSGANVLTF. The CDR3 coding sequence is TGTGCCAGCAGCTCACCGGGACAGGGTCCCTCTGGGGCCAACGTCCTGACTTTC.

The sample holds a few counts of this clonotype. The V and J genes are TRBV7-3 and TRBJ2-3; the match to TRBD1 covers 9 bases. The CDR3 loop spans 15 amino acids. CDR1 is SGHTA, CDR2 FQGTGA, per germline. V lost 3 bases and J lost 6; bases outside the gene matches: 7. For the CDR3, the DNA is TGTGCCAGCAGCTTGACAGGGGGGATGTCGGATACGCAGTATTTT. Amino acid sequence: CASSLTGGMSDTQYF. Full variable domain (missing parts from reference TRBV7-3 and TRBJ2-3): GAGVSQTPSNKVTEKGKYVELRCDPISGHTALYWYRQSLGQGPEFLIYFQGTGAADDSGLPNDRFFAVRPEGSVSTLKIQRTERGDSAVYLCASSLTGGMSDTQYFGPGTRLTVL.

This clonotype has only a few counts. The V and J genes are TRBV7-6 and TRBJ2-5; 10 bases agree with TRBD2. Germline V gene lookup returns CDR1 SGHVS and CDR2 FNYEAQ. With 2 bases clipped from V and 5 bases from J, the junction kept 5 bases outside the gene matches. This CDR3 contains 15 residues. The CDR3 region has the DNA TGTGCCAGCAGCTTACTAGCGGGAGAGGGGGAGACCCAGTACTTC. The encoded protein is CASSLLAGEGETQYF.

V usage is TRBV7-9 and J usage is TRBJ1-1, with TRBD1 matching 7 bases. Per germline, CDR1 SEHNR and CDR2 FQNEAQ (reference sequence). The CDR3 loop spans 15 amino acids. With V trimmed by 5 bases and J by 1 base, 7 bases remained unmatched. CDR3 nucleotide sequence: TGTGCCAGCAGCCCCTGGACAGGACCGAACACTGAAGCTTTCTTT. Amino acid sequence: CASSPWTGPNTEAFF.